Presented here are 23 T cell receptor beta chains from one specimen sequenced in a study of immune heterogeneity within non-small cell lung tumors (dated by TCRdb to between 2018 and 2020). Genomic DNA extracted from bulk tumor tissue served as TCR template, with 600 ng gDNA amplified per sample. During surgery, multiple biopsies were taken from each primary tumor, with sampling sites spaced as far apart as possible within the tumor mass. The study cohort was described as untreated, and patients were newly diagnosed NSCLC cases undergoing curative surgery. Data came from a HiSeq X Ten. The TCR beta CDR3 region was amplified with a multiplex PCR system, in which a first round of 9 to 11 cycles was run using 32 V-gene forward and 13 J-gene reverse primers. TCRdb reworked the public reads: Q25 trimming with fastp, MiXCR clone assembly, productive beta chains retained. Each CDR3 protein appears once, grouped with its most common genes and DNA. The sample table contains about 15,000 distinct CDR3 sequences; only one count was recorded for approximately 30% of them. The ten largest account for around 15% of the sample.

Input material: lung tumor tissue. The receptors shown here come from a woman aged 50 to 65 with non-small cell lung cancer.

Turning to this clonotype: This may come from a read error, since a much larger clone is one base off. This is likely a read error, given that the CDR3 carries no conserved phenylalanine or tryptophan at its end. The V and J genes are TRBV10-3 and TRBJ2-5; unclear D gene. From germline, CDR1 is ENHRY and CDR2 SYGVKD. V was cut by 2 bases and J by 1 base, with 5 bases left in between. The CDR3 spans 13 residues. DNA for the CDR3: TGTGCCATCAGTGAGACATCCCAAGAGACCCAGTACCTC. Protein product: CAISETSQETQYL.

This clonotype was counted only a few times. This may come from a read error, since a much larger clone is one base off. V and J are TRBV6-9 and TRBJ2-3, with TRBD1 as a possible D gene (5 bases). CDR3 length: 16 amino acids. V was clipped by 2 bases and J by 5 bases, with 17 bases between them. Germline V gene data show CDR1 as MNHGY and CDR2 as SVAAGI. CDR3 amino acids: CASSYKGVSARDTQYF. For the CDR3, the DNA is TGTGCCAGCAGTTATAAAGGGGTTTCAGCTAGAGATACGCAGTATTTT.

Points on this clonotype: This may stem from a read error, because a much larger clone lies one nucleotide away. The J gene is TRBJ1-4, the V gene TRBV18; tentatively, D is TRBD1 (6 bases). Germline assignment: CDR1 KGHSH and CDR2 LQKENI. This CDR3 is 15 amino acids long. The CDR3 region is CSSSKGQLTNEKLFF. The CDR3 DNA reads TGTTCCAGCTCAAAAGGACAGTTAACTAATGAAAAACTGTTTTTT.

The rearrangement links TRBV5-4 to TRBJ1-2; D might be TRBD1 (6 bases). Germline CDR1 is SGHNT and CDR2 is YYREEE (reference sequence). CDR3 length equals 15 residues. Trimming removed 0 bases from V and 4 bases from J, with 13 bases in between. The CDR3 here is CASSLDRARSYGYTF. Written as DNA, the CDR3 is TGTGCCAGCAGCTTGGACAGGGCCAGGAGCTATGGCTACACCTTC.

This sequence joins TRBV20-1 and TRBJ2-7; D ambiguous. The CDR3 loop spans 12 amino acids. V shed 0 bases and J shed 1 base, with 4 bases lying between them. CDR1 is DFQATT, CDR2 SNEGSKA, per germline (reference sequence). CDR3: CSARDVSYEQYF. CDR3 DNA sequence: TGCAGTGCTAGAGATGTATCCTACGAGCAGTACTTC.

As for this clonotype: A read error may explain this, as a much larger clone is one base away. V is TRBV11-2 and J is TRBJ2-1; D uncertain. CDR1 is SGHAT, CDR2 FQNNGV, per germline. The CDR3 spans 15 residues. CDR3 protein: CTSSLSGRRLYEQFF. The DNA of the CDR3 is TGTACCAGCAGCTTAAGTGGAAGACGCCTCTATGAGCAGTTCTTC.

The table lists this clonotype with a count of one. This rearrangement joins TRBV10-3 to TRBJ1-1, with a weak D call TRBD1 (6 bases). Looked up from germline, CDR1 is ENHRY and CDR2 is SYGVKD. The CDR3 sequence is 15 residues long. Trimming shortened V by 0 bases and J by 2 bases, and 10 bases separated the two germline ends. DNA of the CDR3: TGTGCCATCAGTGAGTCGACAGGTTCTAACACTGAAGCTTTCTTT. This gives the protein CAISESTGSNTEAFF.

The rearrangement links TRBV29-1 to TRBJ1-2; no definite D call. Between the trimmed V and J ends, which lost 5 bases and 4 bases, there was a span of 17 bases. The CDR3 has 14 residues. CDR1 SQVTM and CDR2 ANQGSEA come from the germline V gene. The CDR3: CSVQPGSLTYGYTF. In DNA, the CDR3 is TGCAGCGTTCAACCAGGATCTCTCACCTATGGCTACACCTTC.

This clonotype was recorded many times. CDR3 nucleotide sequence: TGCAGTGCCGACAGGGGGGAACAGCCCCAGCATTTT. This codes for CSADRGEQPQHF. This chain links TRBV20-1 with TRBJ1-5, with 9 bases fitting TRBD1. The CDR3 totals 12 residues. Germline V gene lookup returns CDR1 DFQATT and CDR2 SNEGSKA (reference sequence). J gave up 7 bases and V 6 bases, and 4 bases lay outside the gene matches.

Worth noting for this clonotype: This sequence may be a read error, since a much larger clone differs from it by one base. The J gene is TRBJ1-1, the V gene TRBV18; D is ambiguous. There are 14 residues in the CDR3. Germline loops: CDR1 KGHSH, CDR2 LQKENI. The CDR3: CASSGKRGSTEGFF. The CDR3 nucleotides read TGTGCCAGCTCCGGGAAACGAGGGTCCACTGAAGGTTTCTTT.

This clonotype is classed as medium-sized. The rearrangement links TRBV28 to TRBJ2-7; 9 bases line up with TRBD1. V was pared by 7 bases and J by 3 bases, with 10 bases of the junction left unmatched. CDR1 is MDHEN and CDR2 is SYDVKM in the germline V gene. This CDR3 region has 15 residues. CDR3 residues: CASTQGGQGDYEQYF. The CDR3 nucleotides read TGTGCCAGCACCCAAGGGGGACAGGGTGACTACGAGCAGTACTTC. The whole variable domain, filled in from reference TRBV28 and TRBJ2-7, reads DVKVTQSSRYLVKRTGEKVFLECVQDMDHENMFWYRQDPGLGLRLIYFSYDVKMKEKGDIPEGYSVSREKKERFSLILESASTNQTSMYLCASTQGGQGDYEQYFGPGTRLTVT.

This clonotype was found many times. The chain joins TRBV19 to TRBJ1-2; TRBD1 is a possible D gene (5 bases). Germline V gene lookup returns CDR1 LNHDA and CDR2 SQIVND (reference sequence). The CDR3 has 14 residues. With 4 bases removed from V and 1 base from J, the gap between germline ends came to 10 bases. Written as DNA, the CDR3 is TGTGCCAGTAGTAGCCGACAGCTTAACTATGGCTACACCTTC. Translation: CASSSRQLNYGYTF. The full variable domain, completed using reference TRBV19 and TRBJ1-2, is DGGITQSPKYLFRKEGQNVTLSCEQNLNHDAMYWYRQDPGQGLRLIYYSQIVNDFQKGDIAEGYSVSREKKESFPLTVTSAQKNPTAFYLCASSSRQLNYGYTFGSGTRLTVV.

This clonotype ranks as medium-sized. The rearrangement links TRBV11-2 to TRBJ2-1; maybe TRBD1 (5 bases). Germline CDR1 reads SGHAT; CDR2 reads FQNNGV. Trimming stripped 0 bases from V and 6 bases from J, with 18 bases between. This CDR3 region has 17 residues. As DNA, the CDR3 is TGTGCCAGCAGCTTAGAGAGTAGCATGACCCAGGGCAATGAGCAGTTCTTC. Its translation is CASSLESSMTQGNEQFF.

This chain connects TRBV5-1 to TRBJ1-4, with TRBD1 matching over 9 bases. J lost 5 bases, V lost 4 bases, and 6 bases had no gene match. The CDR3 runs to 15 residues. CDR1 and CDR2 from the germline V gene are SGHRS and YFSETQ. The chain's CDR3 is CASSGGTGRNEKLFF. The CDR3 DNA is TGCGCCAGCAGCGGAGGGACAGGGAGAAATGAAAAACTGTTTTTT.

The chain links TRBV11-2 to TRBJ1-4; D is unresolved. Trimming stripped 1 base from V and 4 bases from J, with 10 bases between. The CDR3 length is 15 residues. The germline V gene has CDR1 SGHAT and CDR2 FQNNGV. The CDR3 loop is CASSLGYRFNEKLFF. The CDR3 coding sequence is TGTGCCAGCAGCTTAGGATACCGGTTTAATGAAAAACTGTTTTTT.

The CDR3 DNA reads as TGTGCCAGTAGTATCCCCACAGTTGACACAGATACGCAGTATTTT. This translates into CASSIPTVDTDTQYF. V and J are TRBV19 and TRBJ2-3; D remains unclear. The CDR3 totals 15 residues. The V end lost 3 bases, the J end lost 2 bases, and 12 bases lay between the germline ends. CDR1 and CDR2 (germline): LNHDA, SQIVND (reference sequence). The full variable domain, rest sourced from reference TRBV19 and TRBJ2-3, is DGGITQSPKYLFRKEGQNVTLSCEQNLNHDAMYWYRQDPGQGLRLIYYSQIVNDFQKGDIAEGYSVSREKKESFPLTVTSAQKNPTAFYLCASSIPTVDTDTQYFGPGTRLTVL.

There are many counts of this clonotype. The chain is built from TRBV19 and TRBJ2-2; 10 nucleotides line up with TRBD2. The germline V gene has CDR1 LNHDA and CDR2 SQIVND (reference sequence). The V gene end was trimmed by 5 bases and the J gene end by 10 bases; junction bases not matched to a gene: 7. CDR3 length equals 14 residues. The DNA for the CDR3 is TGTGCCAGTAGTCCACAGCGGGGGGGCGAGGAGCTGTTTTTT. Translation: CASSPQRGGEELFF.

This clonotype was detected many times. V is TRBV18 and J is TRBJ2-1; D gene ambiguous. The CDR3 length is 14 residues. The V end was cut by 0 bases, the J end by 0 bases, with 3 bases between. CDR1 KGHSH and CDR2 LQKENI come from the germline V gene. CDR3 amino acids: CASSPPGSYNEQFF. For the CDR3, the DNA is TGTGCCAGCTCACCACCCGGCTCCTACAATGAGCAGTTCTTC.

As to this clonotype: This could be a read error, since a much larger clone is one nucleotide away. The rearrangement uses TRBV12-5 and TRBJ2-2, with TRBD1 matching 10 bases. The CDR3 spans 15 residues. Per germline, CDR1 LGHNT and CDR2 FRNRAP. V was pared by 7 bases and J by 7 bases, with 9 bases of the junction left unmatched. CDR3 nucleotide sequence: TGTGCTAGTGACCGGGCGGGACAGGGGCACGGGGAGCTGTTTTTT. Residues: CASDRAGQGHGELFF.

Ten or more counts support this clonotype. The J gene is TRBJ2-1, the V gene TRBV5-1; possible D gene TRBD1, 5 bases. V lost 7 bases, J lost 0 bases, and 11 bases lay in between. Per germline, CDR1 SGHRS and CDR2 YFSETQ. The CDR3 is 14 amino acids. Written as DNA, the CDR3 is TGCGCCAGCGTGAAAGACAGCTCCTACAATGAGCAGTTCTTC. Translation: CASVKDSSYNEQFF.

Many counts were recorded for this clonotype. The DNA of the CDR3 is TGTGCCAGCAGCGATCCCCGGGACACTGAAGCTTTCTTT. Amino acid sequence: CASSDPRDTEAFF. The genes are TRBV11-2 and TRBJ1-1; no firm D call. The V gene's germline CDR1 is SGHAT and CDR2 FQNNGV. V gave up 5 bases and J gave up 3 bases, with 10 bases separating them. The CDR3 runs 13 residues.

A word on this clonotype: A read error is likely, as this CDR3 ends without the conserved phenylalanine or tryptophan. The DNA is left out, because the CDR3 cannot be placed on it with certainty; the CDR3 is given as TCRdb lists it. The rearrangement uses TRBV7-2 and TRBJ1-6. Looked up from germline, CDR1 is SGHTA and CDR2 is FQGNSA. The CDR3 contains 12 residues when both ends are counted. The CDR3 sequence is CASSEINSPLQL.

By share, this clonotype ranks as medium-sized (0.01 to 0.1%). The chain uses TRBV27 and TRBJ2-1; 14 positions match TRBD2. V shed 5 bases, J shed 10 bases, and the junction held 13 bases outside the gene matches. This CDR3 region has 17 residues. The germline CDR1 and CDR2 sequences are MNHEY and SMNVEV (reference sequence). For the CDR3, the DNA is TGTGCCAGCAGTCCGTTAGCGGGACTAGCGGGGGATGAGGAGCAGTTCTTC. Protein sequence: CASSPLAGLAGDEEQFF.